Following are 15 T cell receptor beta chains from one sample sequenced in a study of breast tumors, draining lymph nodes, adjacent tissues. Samples came from axillary lymph nodes draining the breast cancer. TCRdb reanalysed the multiplex PCR reads using MiXCR and keeps one entry per CDR3 protein. Of about 230,000 distinct CDR3 sequences in the sample, 32% were seen once. Sample: axillary lymph node tissue. The receptors originated from a female donor with breast cancer. Some clones in this sample may be carry-over from other donors' samples.

This clonotype has a count of ten or more. This rearrangement joins TRBV9 to TRBJ2-7; no clear D gene. Germline V lookup: CDR1 SGDLS, CDR2 YYNGEE. Trimming took off 4 bases at V and 1 base at J, with 6 bases between the two ends. The CDR3 is 12 residues long. The CDR3 spells CASSSGSYEQYF. The CDR3, as DNA: TGTGCCAGCAGCTCCGGGTCCTACGAGCAGTACTTC. Complete variable domain (other parts from reference TRBV9 and TRBJ2-7): DSGVTQTPKHLITATGQRVTLRCSPRSGDLSVYWYQQSLDQGLQFLIQYYNGEERAKGNILERFSAQQFPDLHSELNLSSLELGDSALYFCASSSGSYEQYFGPGTRLTVT.

This clonotype was seen repeatedly, ten times or more. This chain's CDR3 is CASSPEGGVLSNEQFF. The CDR3 DNA sequence: TGCGCCAGCAGCCCAGAGGGTGGAGTACTCTCCAATGAGCAGTTCTTC. The chain employs TRBV5-1 and TRBJ2-1; the D gene is possibly TRBD2 (5 bases). The CDR3 loop spans 16 amino acids. Per the germline V gene, CDR1 is SGHRS and CDR2 is YFSETQ. Trimming stripped 4 bases from V and 6 bases from J, with 20 bases between.

The sample holds many counts of this clonotype. The V and J genes are TRBV6-2 or TRBV6-3 and TRBJ2-5, with 8 bases that match TRBD1. The CDR3 extends over 15 amino acids. The V and J ends lost 4 bases and 5 bases, in that order; junction bases with no gene match: 9. Germline V CDR1 and CDR2: MNHEY, SVGEGT. The CDR3 nucleotides read TGTGCCAGCAGTTTGTCAGGGGGCCGTTCGGAGACCCAGTACTTC. Translated, it gives CASSLSGGRSETQYF.

This clonotype was observed at least ten times. V gene TRBV12-3 or TRBV12-4 combines with J gene TRBJ2-7, with 9 bases aligning to TRBD1. After removal of 6 bases from V and 7 bases from J, the junction contained 10 bases not matched to a gene. The CDR3 loop spans 14 amino acids. The chain's CDR3 is CASRPGTGTREQYF. The CDR3 coding sequence is TGTGCCAGCAGACCAGGGACAGGGACGCGGGAGCAGTACTTC.

In its sample, this clonotype was seen many times. The gene calls are TRBV20-1 and TRBJ2-1; D gene uncertain. Germline V lookup: CDR1 DFQATT, CDR2 SNEGSKA (reference sequence). This CDR3 has 13 residues. The V and J ends lost 1 base and 3 bases respectively, with 7 bases between them. CDR3 amino acids: CSARAPNYNEQFF. The DNA for the CDR3 is TGCAGTGCTAGAGCCCCTAACTACAATGAGCAGTTCTTC.

To note about this clonotype: A much larger clone is a single base away; this may be a read error. This chain links TRBV12-3 or TRBV12-4 with TRBJ2-7; TRBD2 aligns across 8 bases. V trimming: 3 bases; J trimming: 1 base; junction bases outside the gene matches: 8. The CDR3 is made up of 16 amino acids. The CDR3 sequence: CASSFGGGEGSYEQYF. The CDR3 nucleotides read TGTGCCAGCAGTTTCGGGGGGGGGGAAGGGTCCTACGAGCAGTACTTC.

This clonotype was seen many times. The chain recombines TRBV5-1 with TRBJ2-7; TRBD1 aligns across 7 bases. Germline V gives CDR1 SGHRS, CDR2 YFSETQ. The ends lost 0 bases at V and 4 bases at J; junction bases unmatched: 7. The CDR3 totals 15 residues. This CDR3 is CASSLDPQGRYEQYF. In nucleotides, the CDR3 is TGCGCCAGCAGCTTGGACCCACAGGGGCGGTACGAGCAGTACTTC.

Comments on this clonotype: No conserved phenylalanine or tryptophan is present at the end of the CDR3, so a read error is the likely explanation. No DNA is shown, since the ends of the CDR3 on it are uncertain; the CDR3 is the one TCRdb lists. The chain links TRBV20-1 to TRBJ2-1; the listed D gene, TRBD2, was not tested against the DNA. The germline V gene encodes CDR1 DFQATT and CDR2 SNEGSKA (reference sequence). Inclusive of both ends, the CDR3 amounts to 11 amino acids. CDR3 sequence: CSVEGVGEQSS.

This clonotype was counted ten times or more. The rearrangement joins TRBV6-6 to TRBJ2-7, with 8 bases matching TRBD2. With 5 bases clipped from V and 0 bases from J, the junction kept 3 bases outside the gene matches. The CDR3 is 14 residues long. Germline CDR1 reads MNHNY; CDR2 reads SVGAGI (reference sequence). The CDR3 here is CASSLSGVSYEQYF. CDR3 DNA: TGTGCCAGCAGTCTTAGCGGGGTCTCCTACGAGCAGTACTTC.

This clonotype was observed many times. The chain links TRBV10-1 to TRBJ2-2; D is perhaps TRBD1 (5 bases). The CDR3 runs 16 residues. Germline V gene sequence: CDR1 WNHNN, CDR2 SYGVQD (reference sequence). The germline V and J ends were trimmed by 0 bases and 4 bases, with 12 bases remaining between them. The CDR3 loop reads CASSESKQVFTGELFF. CDR3 DNA: TGCGCCAGCAGTGAGTCAAAACAGGTCTTCACCGGGGAGCTGTTTTTT.

The J gene is TRBJ2-5, the V gene TRBV20-1; 9 bases agree with TRBD2. J was trimmed by 4 bases and V by 4 bases; bases with no gene match: 7. The CDR3 has 14 residues. The germline CDR1 and CDR2 sequences are DFQATT and SNEGSKA (reference sequence). CDR3 sequence (DNA): TGCAGTGCTATGAGCGGGAGGTCGGGAGAGACCCAGTACTTC. It specifies CSAMSGRSGETQYF.

The V call is TRBV7-9, the J call TRBJ2-7; 11 bases line up with TRBD2. V lost 2 bases and J lost 6; bases outside the gene matches: 6. The CDR3 loop spans 15 amino acids. Per germline, CDR1 SEHNR and CDR2 FQNEAQ (reference sequence). CDR3: CASSLQLAGACEQYF. The CDR3 nucleotides read TGTGCCAGCAGCTTACAACTAGCGGGAGCTTGCGAGCAGTACTTC.

This chain connects TRBV7-2 to TRBJ2-5, with 13 nucleotides matching TRBD2. The germline CDR1 and CDR2 sequences are SGHTA and FQGNSA. J was trimmed by 3 bases and V by 4 bases; bases with no gene match: 8. The CDR3 spans 17 residues. CDR3 in amino acids: CASSSPSGLAGEETQYF. The CDR3 DNA is TGTGCCAGCAGCTCCCCGTCCGGACTAGCGGGAGAAGAGACCCAGTACTTC.

This clonotype was observed at least ten times. The chain links TRBV11-1 to TRBJ2-3, with 7 bases that match TRBD1. V lost 5 bases, J lost 6 bases, and 8 bases stayed unmatched. This CDR3 has 14 residues. The V gene's germline CDR1 is SGHAT and CDR2 FQDESV (reference sequence). The CDR3 protein is CASSPGQARDTQYF. The CDR3 region has the DNA TGTGCCAGCAGCCCCGGACAGGCCCGGGATACGCAGTATTTT.

This sequence joins TRBV24-1 and TRBJ1-5, with unresolved D. The germline CDR1 and CDR2 sequences are KGHDR and SFDVKD. There are 14 residues in the CDR3. V was pared by 2 bases and J by 7 bases, with 11 bases between. The DNA of the CDR3 is TGTGCCACCAGTGATTCCCGGGAGGGCCAGCCCCAGCATTTT. This codes for CATSDSREGQPQHF.